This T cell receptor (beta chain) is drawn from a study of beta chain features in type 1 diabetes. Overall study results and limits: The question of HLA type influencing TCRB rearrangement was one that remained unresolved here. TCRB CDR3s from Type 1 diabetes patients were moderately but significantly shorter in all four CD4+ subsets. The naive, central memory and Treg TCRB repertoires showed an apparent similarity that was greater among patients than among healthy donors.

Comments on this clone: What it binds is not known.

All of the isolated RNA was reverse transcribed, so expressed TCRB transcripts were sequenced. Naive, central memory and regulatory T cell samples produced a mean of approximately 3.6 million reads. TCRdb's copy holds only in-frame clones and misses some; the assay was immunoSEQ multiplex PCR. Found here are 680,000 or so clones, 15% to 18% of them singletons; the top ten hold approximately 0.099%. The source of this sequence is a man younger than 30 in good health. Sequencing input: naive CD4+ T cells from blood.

The chain's CDR3 is CASSLGGRHRSGNTIYF. The CDR3 nucleotides are TGTGCCAGCAGCTTAGGAGGCAGGCATCGCTCTGGAAACACCATATATTTT. V usage is TRBV7-2 and J usage is TRBJ1-3; D is undetermined. The V end was cut by 1 base, the J end by 0 bases, with 13 bases between. The CDR3 sequence is 17 residues long. Germline loops: CDR1 SGHTA, CDR2 FQGNSA.